Each of the 32 T cell receptor beta chains below was sequenced from the same sample in a study of blood T cell repertoires in COVID-19. Assay: immunoSEQ multiplex PCR; the TCRdb copy retains only in-frame clones and omits some. The sample records some 530,000 clones, 80% to 90% being singletons. The source material was PBMCs or T cells enriched from blood (not recorded which). Receptors were obtained from a woman aged 60-70 years who had recovered from COVID-19.

The chain couples TRBV11-2 to TRBJ2-3; 13 nucleotides agree with TRBD2. Germline CDR1 is SGHAT and CDR2 is FQNNGV. Germline trimming cut 5 bases from V and 1 base from J; bases unmatched to any gene: 3. CDR3 length: 16 residues. The CDR3 spells CASSPGLAGGTDTQYF. In DNA, the CDR3 is TGTGCCAGCAGCCCTGGACTAGCGGGGGGCACAGATACGCAGTATTTT.

J is TRBJ1-5 and V is TRBV19, with TRBD1 identical over 9 bases. Looked up from germline, CDR1 is LNHDA and CDR2 is SQIVND (reference sequence). The CDR3 is 14 residues long. V lost 6 bases and J lost 11; bases outside the gene matches: 11. The CDR3, as DNA: TGTGCCAGTAGGACAGGGGGAGTGAATCAAGCCCAGCATTTT. This gives the protein CASRTGGVNQAQHF.

The V and J genes are TRBV29-1 and TRBJ2-1, with D tentatively TRBD2 (6 bases). CDR3 size: 14 residues. V was cut by 4 bases and J by 2 bases, with 12 bases left in between. Looked up from germline, CDR1 is SQVTM and CDR2 is ANQGSEA. The chain's CDR3 is CSVAAGIPYNEQFF. In DNA, the CDR3 is TGCAGCGTTGCGGCGGGGATCCCCTACAATGAGCAGTTCTTC.

The chain joins TRBV4-2 to TRBJ2-3, with 10 bases aligning to TRBD2. Germline trimming cut 4 bases from V and 1 base from J; bases unmatched to any gene: 5. Looked up from germline, CDR1 is LGHNA and CDR2 is YNFKEQ. The CDR3 is 16 residues long. This CDR3 is CASSLAGGQRTDTQYF. The CDR3 DNA sequence: TGTGCCAGCAGCCTAGCGGGGGGTCAGCGCACAGATACGCAGTATTTT.

The genes are TRBV28 and TRBJ1-1; 8 bases map to TRBD1. V shed 6 bases, J shed 8 bases, and the junction held 11 bases outside the gene matches. This CDR3 is built from 14 residues. Looked up from germline, CDR1 is MDHEN and CDR2 is SYDVKM. DNA of the CDR3: TGTGCCAGCAGCACCTCTGCCGGGACAGGCGAAGCTTTCTTT. Translated, it gives CASSTSAGTGEAFF.

This clone occurred once. This chain joins TRBV2 and TRBJ1-4; D possibly corresponds to TRBD1 (5 bases). The CDR3 runs 14 residues. Germline V CDR1 and CDR2: SNHLY, FYNNEI. Trimming took off 6 bases at V and 6 bases at J, with 14 bases between the two ends. The CDR3 nucleotides read TGTGCCAGCAGCCCTGCAGTCAGGGATGAAAAACTGTTTTTT. This sequence encodes CASSPAVRDEKLFF. The full variable domain, rest sourced from reference TRBV2 and TRBJ1-4, is EPEVTQTPSHQVTQMGQEVILRCVPISNHLYFYWYRQILGQKVEFLVSFYNNEISEKSEIFDDQFSVERPDGSNFTLKIRSTKLEDSAMYFCASSPAVRDEKLFFGSGTQLSVL.

The V gene is TRBV11-3, the J gene TRBJ2-3, with 9 bases fitting TRBD1. The germline CDR1 and CDR2 sequences are SGHNT and YENEEA. Trimming removed 4 bases from V and 5 bases from J; junction bases left unmatched: 7. CDR3 length: 15 amino acids. DNA of the CDR3: TGTGCCAGCAGCTCACAAGGACAGGGGCGAGATACGCAGTATTTT. Translated: CASSSQGQGRDTQYF.

This clone appeared once. CDR3 sequence: CASSLSAQGAETQYF. CDR3 sequence (DNA): TGCGCCAGCAGCTTGTCGGCTCAGGGGGCGGAGACCCAGTACTTC. This chain links TRBV5-1 with TRBJ2-5; 8 bases are a match to TRBD1. V shed 1 base, J shed 5 bases, and the junction held 7 bases outside the gene matches. Germline V gives CDR1 SGHRS, CDR2 YFSETQ. There are 15 residues in the CDR3.

V usage is TRBV7-2 and J usage is TRBJ2-3; 7 nucleotides line up with TRBD2. V shed 6 bases and J 2 bases; nucleotides not matched to a gene: 8. CDR1 is SGHTA and CDR2 is FQGNSA in the germline V gene. The CDR3 has 15 residues. CDR3 nucleotide sequence: TGTGCCAGCAGACCCCTAAGCGGGGCCACAGATACGCAGTATTTT. As protein: CASRPLSGATDTQYF.

The rearrangement joins TRBV7-2 to TRBJ2-1, with TRBD2 as a possible D gene (5 bases). V was shortened by 1 base and J by 3 bases, with 13 bases between the two germline ends. CDR3 length: 16 amino acids. Looked up from germline, CDR1 is SGHTA and CDR2 is FQGNSA. CDR3 sequence (DNA): TGTGCCAGCAGCTTAGTGCGGTTGAGGGTCTACAATGAGCAGTTCTTC. Its translation: CASSLVRLRVYNEQFF.

This chain uses TRBV5-4 with TRBJ1-2; TRBD1 matches 8 bases. V was pared by 3 bases and J by 5 bases, with 9 bases of the junction left unmatched. The CDR3 spans 15 residues. Germline lookup yields CDR1 SGHNT and CDR2 YYREEE (reference sequence). The chain's CDR3 is CASSSRTGPIYGYTF. CDR3 bases: TGTGCCAGCAGCTCTCGGACAGGGCCAATTTATGGCTACACCTTC.

The rearrangement joins TRBV27 to TRBJ2-7; D possibly corresponds to TRBD2 (5 bases). Looked up from germline, CDR1 is MNHEY and CDR2 is SMNVEV (reference sequence). V lost 1 base to trimming and J lost 6 bases, with 13 bases between them. The CDR3 consists of 14 residues. The CDR3 DNA sequence: TGTGCCAGCAGTTTATGGGCTAGCCGGGGCGAGCAGTACTTC. Its protein product is CASSLWASRGEQYF.

This chain uses TRBV27 with TRBJ1-5; 7 bases line up with TRBD1. In germline, CDR1 is MNHEY, CDR2 SMNVEV (reference sequence). J lost 6 bases, V lost 4 bases, and 6 bases had no gene match. The CDR3 has 14 residues. This CDR3 is CASSSDRDGQPQHF. CDR3 DNA sequence: TGTGCCAGCAGTTCCGACAGGGACGGTCAGCCCCAGCATTTT.

The chain recombines TRBV10-3 with TRBJ1-1, with a possible D match to TRBD1 (5 bases). Trimming stripped 3 bases from V and 0 bases from J, with 5 bases between. CDR3 size: 13 residues. Per germline, CDR1 ENHRY and CDR2 SYGVKD. CDR3 in DNA: TGTGCCATCAGTGACAGGGTGAACACTGAAGCTTTCTTT. This gives the protein CAISDRVNTEAFF.

The chain joins TRBV29-1 to TRBJ2-2; 9 bases map to TRBD1. V dropped 6 bases and J dropped 2; count of bases not matched to a gene: 4. Per germline, CDR1 SQVTM and CDR2 ANQGSEA. This CDR3 contains 14 residues. CDR3 sequence (DNA): TGCAGCGTGGGGACAGGGACAAACACCGGGGAGCTGTTTTTT. It encodes CSVGTGTNTGELFF.

This sequence joins TRBV6-5 and TRBJ2-7; 8 bases map to TRBD2. V lost 8 bases to trimming and J lost 1 base; unmatched junction nucleotides: 7. The CDR3 consists of 14 residues. Germline V gene lookup returns CDR1 MNHEY and CDR2 SVGAGI. CDR3 loop: CASSTGGSSYEQYF. DNA for the CDR3: TGTGCCAGCTCTACGGGGGGGAGTTCCTACGAGCAGTACTTC.

This chain joins TRBV18 and TRBJ2-3, with TRBD1 identical over 8 bases. This CDR3 has 16 residues. V shed 0 bases and J 4 bases; nucleotides not matched to a gene: 6. CDR1 and CDR2 (germline): KGHSH, LQKENI. The DNA of the CDR3 is TGTGCCAGCTCACCACCTCTGGACAGGGTGGCAGATACGCAGTATTTT. Amino acid sequence: CASSPPLDRVADTQYF. The full variable domain, its missing parts supplied by reference TRBV18 and TRBJ2-3, is NAGVMQNPRHLVRRRGQEARLRCSPMKGHSHVYWYRQLPEEGLKFMVYLQKENIIDESGMPKERFSAEFPKEGPSILRIQQVVRGDSAAYFCASSPPLDRVADTQYFGPGTRLTVL.

The CDR3 DNA reads TGTGCCAGCAGCGTAATTGGGGGAGGTGAAAACATTCAGTACTTC. Its protein product is CASSVIGGGENIQYF. The gene calls are TRBV9 and TRBJ2-4, with D tentatively TRBD2 (6 bases). The germline gives CDR1 SGDLS, CDR2 YYNGEE. This CDR3 region has 15 residues. The germline V and J ends were trimmed by 1 base and 5 bases, with 13 bases remaining between them.

The chain has TRBV9 and TRBJ1-2, with 9 bases matching TRBD1. Germline CDR1 is SGDLS and CDR2 is YYNGEE. J was trimmed by 7 bases and V by 0 bases; bases with no gene match: 4. This CDR3 region has 14 residues. CDR3 bases: TGTGCCAGCAGCGTAGAACAGGGGGCGGGTGGCTACACCTTC. Residues: CASSVEQGAGGYTF.

This sequence joins TRBV3-1 (or the pseudogene TRBV3-2) and TRBJ1-3, with TRBD1 as a possible D gene (5 bases). CDR3 length equals 14 residues. Germline CDR1 LGHDT, CDR2 YNNKEL (reference sequence). Trimming removed 5 bases from V and 0 bases from J, with 8 bases in between. CDR3 protein: CASSLQASGNTIYF. The CDR3, as DNA: TGTGCCAGCAGCTTACAGGCCTCTGGAAACACCATATATTTT.

The chain employs TRBV9 and TRBJ2-2; possibly TRBD1 for D (5 bases). Trimming took 0 bases from V and 5 from J, leaving 8 bases between them. The V gene's germline CDR1 is SGDLS and CDR2 YYNGEE. This CDR3 contains 14 residues. DNA of the CDR3: TGTGCCAGCAGCGTAGATCAGGGAACCGGGGAGCTGTTTTTT. Translation gives CASSVDQGTGELFF.

The V call is TRBV6-5, the J call TRBJ1-3; D is unresolved. Germline assignment: CDR1 MNHEY and CDR2 SVGAGI. CDR3 length equals 11 residues. Deletions cut 8 bases from V and 6 bases from J, with 8 bases between. DNA for the CDR3: TGTGCCAGCGCGTTAACAAACACCATATATTTT. Encoded protein: CASALTNTIYF.

The rearrangement uses TRBV30 and TRBJ2-1, with D possibly TRBD1 on 6 matching bases. CDR3 length: 18 amino acids. Per germline, CDR1 GTSNPN and CDR2 SVGIG (reference sequence). The V and J ends lost 0 bases and 0 bases respectively, with 18 bases between them. The CDR3 reads CAWSVRGRGQSSYNEQFF. The CDR3 bases are TGTGCCTGGAGTGTAAGGGGCAGAGGACAGAGCTCCTACAATGAGCAGTTCTTC.

The chain carries TRBV13 and TRBJ2-1; D possibly corresponds to TRBD2 (6 bases). The CDR3 covers 17 residues. CDR1 PRHDT and CDR2 FYEKMQ come from the germline V gene (reference sequence). The V end was cut by 5 bases, the J end by 0 bases, with 17 bases between. CDR3: CASSGPRRGSSYNEQFF. The DNA for the CDR3 is TGTGCCAGCAGCGGTCCCCGGCGGGGTAGCTCCTACAATGAGCAGTTCTTC.

The genes are TRBV18 and TRBJ2-1, with D maybe TRBD2 (5 bases). CDR3 length: 17 amino acids. The V gene lost 3 bases and the J gene lost 3 bases, with 18 bases spanning the gap. Germline assignment: CDR1 KGHSH and CDR2 LQKENI. CDR3 residues: CASSPRPSGIYYNEQFF. Here the CDR3 DNA reads TGTGCCAGCTCACCTAGACCCTCGGGGATTTACTACAATGAGCAGTTCTTC.

This sequence joins TRBV29-1 and TRBJ1-6; D perhaps matches TRBD1 (5 bases). The CDR3 covers 13 residues. Germline V gives CDR1 SQVTM, CDR2 ANQGSEA. V shed 6 bases and J shed 2 bases, with 8 bases lying between them. CDR3 in amino acids: CSVRGAYNSPLHF. The CDR3 DNA reads as TGCAGCGTACGGGGGGCCTATAATTCACCCCTCCACTTT.

The chain employs TRBV19 and TRBJ1-2, with D possibly TRBD1 on 5 matching bases. CDR1 is LNHDA and CDR2 is SQIVND in the germline V gene (reference sequence). The CDR3 sequence is 15 residues long. Trimming removed 9 bases at V and 4 bases at J, with 21 bases between. The CDR3 protein is CASRAGTPRFYGYTF. CDR3 DNA: TGTGCCAGCAGGGCGGGGACGCCGAGATTCTATGGCTACACCTTC.

This rearrangement joins TRBV2 to TRBJ2-7; the match to TRBD1 covers 9 bases. The CDR3 sequence is 13 residues long. Per the germline V gene, CDR1 is SNHLY and CDR2 is FYNNEI. The V segment lost 5 bases and the J segment 7 bases; nucleotides outside the gene matches: 6. Written as DNA, the CDR3 is TGTGCCAGCAGTCCGGGACAGGGTTTAGAGCAGTACGTC. Its translation is CASSPGQGLEQYV.

The V and J genes are TRBV19 and TRBJ1-5, with D tentatively TRBD1 (5 bases). Trimming took 5 bases from V and 9 from J, leaving 14 bases between them. This CDR3 region has 13 residues. Germline CDR1 LNHDA, CDR2 SQIVND (reference sequence). DNA for the CDR3: TGTGCCAGTAGTCCGACTGGGGGAGGGCCCCAGCATTTT. Its protein is CASSPTGGGPQHF.

V is TRBV6-4 and J is TRBJ2-3; 9 bases line up with TRBD1. The ends lost 3 bases at V and 3 bases at J; junction bases unmatched: 1. Germline values: CDR1 MRHNA, CDR2 SNTAGT. The CDR3 totals 14 residues. CDR3 sequence reads: CASSDGTGTDTQYF. DNA of the CDR3: TGTGCCAGCAGTGATGGGACAGGGACAGATACGCAGTATTTT.

J is TRBJ2-7 and V is TRBV6-1; 7 nucleotides agree with TRBD2. Looked up from germline, CDR1 is MNHNS and CDR2 is SASEGT. V lost 3 bases to trimming and J lost 6 bases; unmatched junction nucleotides: 2. CDR3 length equals 12 residues. CDR3 nucleotides: TGTGCCAGCAGTGAGTCGGGGGGCGAGCAGTACGTC. Translating it yields CASSESGGEQYV.

The rearrangement joins TRBV6-4 to TRBJ2-7, with a tentative D call TRBD1 (6 bases). Germline V lookup: CDR1 MRHNA, CDR2 SNTAGT. The CDR3 totals 13 residues. Trimming removed 7 bases from V and 3 bases from J, with 13 bases in between. The CDR3 sequence: CASMGDTYYEQYF. The CDR3 DNA is TGTGCCAGCATGGGGGACACTTACTACGAGCAGTACTTC.